This is a list of T cell receptor beta chains from one sample in a study of shared clonotypes between healthy human individuals. TCRdb keeps only in-frame clones here, not all; method: immunoSEQ multiplex PCR. The sample holds around 2.5 million clones, approximately 93% seen once. Specimen: naive CD4+ T cells from PBMCs. These receptors came from a man younger than 30 in good health. Some clones in this sample may be carry-over from other donors' samples. Both conserved end residues are part of each CDR3. The size of a clone is reported for some rows only, either as once, few or many, or as a class for expanded clones.

V gene	CDR3 length	J gene	clone size	CDR3 protein
TRBV28	16	TRBJ2-2	-	CASSLWGGPNTGELFF
TRBV28	13	TRBJ1-2	-	CASSSGVNYGYTF
TRBV19	13	TRBJ2-5	-	CASSIWGQETQYF
TRBV4-2	16	TRBJ2-1	-	CASSQRGGGRVNEQFF
TRBV7-2	19	TRBJ2-1	-	CASSLYSKGRGSFYNEQFF
TRBV10-1	18	TRBJ2-5	-	CASIGTGKLISAEETQYF
TRBV4-1	16	TRBJ2-7	-	CASSQDFGTSQYEQYF
TRBV15	17	TRBJ2-3	-	CATRRGSGDSNTDTQYF
TRBV15	13	TRBJ2-7	-	CATSRDPRHEQYF
TRBV19	14	TRBJ2-3	-	CASSRPGSTDTQYF
TRBV6-1	13	TRBJ1-1	-	CASSETLNTEAFF
TRBV1	12	TRBJ1-6	-	CTSSHYNSPLHF
TRBV5-8	12	TRBJ1-2	-	CASSPGAGASPF
TRBV5-1	14	TRBJ1-4	once	CASSPRGSNEKLFF
TRBV6-4	16	TRBJ2-3	-	CASPRFLAGAADTQYF
TRBV4-2	13	TRBJ2-4	-	CASSQDLAQREYF
TRBV2	14	TRBJ2-2	-	CASRVTGGAGELFF
TRBV7-2	18	TRBJ2-6	-	CASSPRLAGASGANVLTF
TRBV11-1	14	TRBJ1-2	once	CASSPTRGQGAYTF
TRBV13	15	TRBJ2-7	-	CASSPERAHGDEQYF
TRBV9	16	TRBJ2-3	-	CASSVETGGSGDTQYF
TRBV2	15	TRBJ2-1	-	CASGTSPSPFNEQFF
TRBV15	16	TRBJ2-2	-	CATSRVGTTSPGELFF
TRBV4-1	15	TRBJ2-7	-	CASSPETLEPYEQYF
TRBV6-5	14	TRBJ2-7	once	CASSLTGMGYEQYF
TRBV18	15	TRBJ2-7	-	CASSAGTSGFTEQYF
TRBV28	13	TRBJ1-2	-	CASASEAQYGYTF
TRBV28	14	TRBJ2-5	-	CASSKGDFWETQYF
TRBV9	14	TRBJ1-1	-	CASSWSTGITEAFF
TRBV28	13	TRBJ1-4	-	CASSRGRYEKLFF
TRBV18	14	TRBJ1-1	-	CASSQQGEGTEAFF
TRBV18	14	TRBJ1-5	once	CASSEVLSNQPQHF
TRBV30	14	TRBJ1-1	-	CAWSVWQGSPEAFF
TRBV18	16	TRBJ2-2	-	CASSPWGLGNTGELFF
TRBV7-3	13	TRBJ2-2	-	CASSPKWTGELFF
TRBV6-5	15	TRBJ1-3	-	CASIGATGSGNTIYF
TRBV18	12	TRBJ2-5	-	CASSRRGETQYF
TRBV5-1	15	TRBJ2-1	-	CASNFQGFAYNEQFF
TRBV29-1	16	TRBJ2-3	-	CSVDRDRGTSTDTQYF
TRBV6-1	20	TRBJ1-5	-	CASSGLGTGVRYDSNQPQHF
TRBV9	12	TRBJ1-1	few	CASSTGQGEAFF
TRBV7-9	13	TRBJ2-5	-	CASSGGGQETQYF
TRBV2	12	TRBJ1-2	-	CASRDSNYGYTF
TRBV19	14	TRBJ2-1	-	CASSIGTTYNEQFF
TRBV5-1	17	TRBJ2-2	once	CASSMARGGGITGELFF
TRBV6-1	15	TRBJ1-1	once	CASNVESGMNTEAFF
TRBV6-5	15	TRBJ1-1	once	CASSLRLIPNTEAFF
TRBV11-3	15	TRBJ2-1	-	CASSLAGQAINEQFF
TRBV5-4	14	TRBJ2-5	-	CASSLEQTQETQYF
TRBV7-9	13	TRBJ1-1	-	CASSLEGGTEAFF
TRBV27	13	TRBJ2-1	-	CASRQSSYNEQFF
TRBV6-5	16	TRBJ2-7	-	CASSYSANVRVNQQYF
TRBV7-2	19	TRBJ2-1	-	CASRSVGTSRWSSYNEQFF
TRBV18	13	TRBJ1-4	-	CASSRDSGEKLFF